The 8 T cell receptor beta chains given below trace back to one sample, sequenced in a study of T cell repertoires in cytomegalovirus infection. Each CDR3 protein is one row after TCRdb ran MiXCR on the reads. The sample shows 250,000 or so distinct CDR3 sequences, over 15% of them seen only once. Sequencing used CD8+ T cells from PBMCs. The receptors come from a human donor in good health (CMV status not recorded). Some clones in this sample may be carry-over from other donors' samples.

This chain uses TRBV11-1 with TRBJ2-7; D is perhaps TRBD1 (6 bases). This CDR3 region has 13 residues. CDR1 is SGHAT, CDR2 FQDESV, per germline (reference sequence). V lost 2 bases and J 6 bases, leaving 11 bases between the germline ends. The CDR3 spells CASSLTRGSEQYF. The CDR3 DNA reads as TGTGCCAGCAGCTTAACAAGGGGGTCCGAGCAGTACTTC. Together with reference TRBV11-1 and TRBJ2-7, the CDR3 gives the full variable domain: EAEVAQSPRYKITEKSQAVAFWCDPISGHATLYWYRQILGQGPELLVQFQDESVVDDSQLPKDRFSAERLKGVDSTLKIQPAELGDSAMYLCASSLTRGSEQYFGPGTRLTVT.

The chain is built from TRBV20-1 and TRBJ1-5; TRBD1 is a possible D gene (5 bases). Germline V gene sequence: CDR1 DFQATT, CDR2 SNEGSKA (reference sequence). The V gene lost 0 bases and the J gene lost 7 bases, with 13 bases spanning the gap. The CDR3 totals 14 residues. CDR3 DNA sequence: TGCAGTGCTAGAGAGGAGGGATGGGACCAGCCCCAGCATTTT. Its translation: CSAREEGWDQPQHF.

The rearrangement links TRBV5-6 to TRBJ2-3; D is perhaps TRBD1 or TRBD2 (7 bases each). The V gene lost 3 bases and the J gene lost 1 base, with 15 bases spanning the gap. The germline V gene encodes CDR1 SGHDT and CDR2 YYEEEE. This CDR3 is built from 16 residues. CDR3 nucleotides: TGTGCCAGCAGCTCAGGGGGGGGGGTCCGCACAGATACGCAGTATTTT. It yields the protein CASSSGGGVRTDTQYF.

As regards this clonotype: One end of the junction varies from germline; a read error may be responsible. The chain is built from TRBV5-4 and TRBJ2-3, with TRBD2 as a possible D gene (6 bases). CDR3 length: 16 amino acids. Germline CDR1 is SGHNT and CDR2 is YYREEE (reference sequence). The CDR3 bases are TGTGCCAGCAGATTGGGATACGGAGGGGACACAGATACGCAGTATTTT. It specifies CASRLGYGGDTDTQYF.

In this sample, this clonotype turned up a few times. The chain uses TRBV6-2 or TRBV6-3 and TRBJ2-3; maybe TRBD2 (5 bases). Trimming took 8 bases from V and 7 from J, leaving 10 bases between them. This CDR3 has 11 residues. Germline V gene lookup returns CDR1 MNHEY and CDR2 SVGEGT. CDR3 sequence reads: CASGPGNTQYF. The CDR3 DNA reads TGTGCCAGCGGACCCGGGAATACGCAGTATTTT.

With regard to this clonotype: A much larger clonotype is one base distant, so this may be a read error. The chain has TRBV12-3 or TRBV12-4 and TRBJ2-7, with D unclear. V was pared by 0 bases and J by 9 bases, with 9 bases between. This CDR3 region has 12 residues. The CDR3 spells CASSLASWVQYF. CDR3 sequence (DNA): TGTGCCAGCAGTTTAGCGTCGTGGGTGCAGTACTTC.

This sequence joins TRBV28 and TRBJ2-1; 7 bases are shared with TRBD2. The germline V gene encodes CDR1 MDHEN and CDR2 SYDVKM. The CDR3 spans 14 residues. Unmatched junction bases numbered 8, after V lost 6 bases and J lost 6 bases. CDR3: CASSPTWGGNEQFF. The CDR3 nucleotides read TGTGCCAGCAGCCCTACCTGGGGGGGCAATGAGCAGTTCTTC.

The chain recombines TRBV3-1 with TRBJ1-6; 10 nucleotides align to TRBD1. CDR1 and CDR2 (germline): LGHDT, YNNKEL (reference sequence). The CDR3 loop spans 14 amino acids. The V and J ends lost 5 bases and 9 bases, in that order; junction bases with no gene match: 4. The CDR3 sequence is CASSVDRGLSPLHF. CDR3 DNA: TGTGCCAGCAGCGTAGACAGGGGGCTTTCACCCCTCCACTTT.